This T cell receptor (beta chain) was retrieved from a study of blood T cell repertoires in COVID-19. On the study more broadly: Collection of acute and convalescent COVID-19 samples took place in the United States, Italy and Spain.

Trimming pared 4 bases from V and 2 bases from J, leaving 12 bases between. Looked up from germline, CDR1 is MNHEY and CDR2 is SVGAGI. The CDR3 totals 14 residues. The protocol was immunoSEQ multiplex PCR, while the TCRdb copy is restricted to in-frame clones and leaves out a portion. The sample lists around 240,000 clones; approximately 85% were seen once. The specimen sequenced was peripheral blood. The sequence came from a man aged 35 to 55 with acute or convalescent COVID-19. The rearrangement joins TRBV6-5 to TRBJ2-7; possible D gene TRBD2, 7 bases. The CDR3 DNA reads TGTGCCAGCAGTTCCAAAGGGGGGGCCTACGAGCAGTACTTC. Protein: CASSSKGGAYEQYF.